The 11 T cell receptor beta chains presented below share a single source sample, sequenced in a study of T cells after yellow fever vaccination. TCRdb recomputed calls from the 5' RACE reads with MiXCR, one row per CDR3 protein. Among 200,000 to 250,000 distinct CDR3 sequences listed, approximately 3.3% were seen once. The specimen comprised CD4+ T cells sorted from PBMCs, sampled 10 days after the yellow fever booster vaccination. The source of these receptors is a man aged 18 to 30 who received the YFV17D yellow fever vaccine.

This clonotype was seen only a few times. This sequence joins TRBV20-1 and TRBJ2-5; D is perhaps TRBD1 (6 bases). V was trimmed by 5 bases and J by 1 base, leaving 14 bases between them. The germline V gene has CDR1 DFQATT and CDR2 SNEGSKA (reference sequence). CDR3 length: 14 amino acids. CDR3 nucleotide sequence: TGCAGTGCTCACACGACAGGTAGCCAAGAGACCCAGTACTTC. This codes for CSAHTTGSQETQYF.

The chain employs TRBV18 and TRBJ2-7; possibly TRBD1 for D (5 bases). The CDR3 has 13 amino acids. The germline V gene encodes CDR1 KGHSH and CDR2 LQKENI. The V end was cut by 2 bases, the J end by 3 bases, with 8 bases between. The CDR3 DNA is TGTGCCAGCTCACCAGCCGACAGCTACGAGCAGTACTTC. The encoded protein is CASSPADSYEQYF.

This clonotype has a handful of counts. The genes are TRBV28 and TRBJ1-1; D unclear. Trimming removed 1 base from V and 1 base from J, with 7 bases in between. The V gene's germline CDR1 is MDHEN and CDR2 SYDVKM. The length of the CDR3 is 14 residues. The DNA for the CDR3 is TGTGCCAGCAGTTTATCGGTCCCGAACACTGAAGCTTTCTTT. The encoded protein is CASSLSVPNTEAFF.

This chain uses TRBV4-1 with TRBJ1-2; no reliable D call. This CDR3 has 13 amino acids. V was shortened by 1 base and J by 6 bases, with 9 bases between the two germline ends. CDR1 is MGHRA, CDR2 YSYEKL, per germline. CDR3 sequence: CASSQAAGNGYTF. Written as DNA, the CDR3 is TGCGCCAGCAGCCAAGCGGCGGGGAATGGCTACACCTTC.

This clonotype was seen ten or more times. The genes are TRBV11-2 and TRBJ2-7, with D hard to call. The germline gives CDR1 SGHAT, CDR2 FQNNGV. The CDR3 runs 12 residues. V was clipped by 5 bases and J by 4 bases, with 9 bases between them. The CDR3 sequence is CASSTGQYEQYV. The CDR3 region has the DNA TGTGCCAGCAGCACCGGTCAGTACGAGCAGTACGTC.

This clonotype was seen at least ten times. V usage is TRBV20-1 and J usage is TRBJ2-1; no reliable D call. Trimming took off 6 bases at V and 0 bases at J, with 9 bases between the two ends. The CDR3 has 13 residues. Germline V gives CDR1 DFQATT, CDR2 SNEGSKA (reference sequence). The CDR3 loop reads CSANGPSYNEQFF. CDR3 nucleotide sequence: TGCAGTGCGAACGGGCCCTCCTACAATGAGCAGTTCTTC.

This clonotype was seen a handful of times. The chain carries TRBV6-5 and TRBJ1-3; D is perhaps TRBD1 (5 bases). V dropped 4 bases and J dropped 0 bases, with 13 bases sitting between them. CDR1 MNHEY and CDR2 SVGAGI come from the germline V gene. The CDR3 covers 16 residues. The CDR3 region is CASSLGGGGSGNTIYF. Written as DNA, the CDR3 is TGTGCCAGCAGTTTGGGGGGAGGAGGCTCTGGAAACACCATATATTTT.

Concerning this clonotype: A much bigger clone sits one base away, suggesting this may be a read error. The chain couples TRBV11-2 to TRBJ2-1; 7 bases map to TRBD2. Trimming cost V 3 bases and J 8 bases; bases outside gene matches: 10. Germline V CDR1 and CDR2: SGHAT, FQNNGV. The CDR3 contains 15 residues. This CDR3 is CASSFGGGTFYEQFF. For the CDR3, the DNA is TGTGCCAGCAGCTTTGGGGGGGGAACTTTTTATGAGCAGTTCTTC.

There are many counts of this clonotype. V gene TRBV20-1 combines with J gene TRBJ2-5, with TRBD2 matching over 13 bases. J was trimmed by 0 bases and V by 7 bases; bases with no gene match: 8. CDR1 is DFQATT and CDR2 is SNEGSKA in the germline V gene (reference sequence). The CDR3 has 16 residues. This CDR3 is CSGELAGGPHQETQYF. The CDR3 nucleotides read TGCAGTGGAGAACTAGCGGGGGGGCCTCACCAAGAGACCCAGTACTTC.

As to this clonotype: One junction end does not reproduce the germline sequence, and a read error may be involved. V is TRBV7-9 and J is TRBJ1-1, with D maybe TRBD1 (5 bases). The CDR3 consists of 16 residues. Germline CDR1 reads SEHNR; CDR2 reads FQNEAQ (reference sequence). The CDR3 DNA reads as TGTGCCAGCAGCCCGCCCCTCGGGGGGAAATCCACTGATGCTTTCTTT. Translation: CASSPPLGGKSTDAFF.

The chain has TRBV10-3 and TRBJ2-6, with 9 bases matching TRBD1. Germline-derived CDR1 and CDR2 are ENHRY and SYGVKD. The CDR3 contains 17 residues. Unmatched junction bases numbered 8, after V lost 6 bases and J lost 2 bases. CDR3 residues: CAISPGQGVPGANVLTF. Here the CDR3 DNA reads TGTGCCATCAGCCCGGGACAGGGTGTCCCTGGGGCCAACGTCCTGACTTTC.